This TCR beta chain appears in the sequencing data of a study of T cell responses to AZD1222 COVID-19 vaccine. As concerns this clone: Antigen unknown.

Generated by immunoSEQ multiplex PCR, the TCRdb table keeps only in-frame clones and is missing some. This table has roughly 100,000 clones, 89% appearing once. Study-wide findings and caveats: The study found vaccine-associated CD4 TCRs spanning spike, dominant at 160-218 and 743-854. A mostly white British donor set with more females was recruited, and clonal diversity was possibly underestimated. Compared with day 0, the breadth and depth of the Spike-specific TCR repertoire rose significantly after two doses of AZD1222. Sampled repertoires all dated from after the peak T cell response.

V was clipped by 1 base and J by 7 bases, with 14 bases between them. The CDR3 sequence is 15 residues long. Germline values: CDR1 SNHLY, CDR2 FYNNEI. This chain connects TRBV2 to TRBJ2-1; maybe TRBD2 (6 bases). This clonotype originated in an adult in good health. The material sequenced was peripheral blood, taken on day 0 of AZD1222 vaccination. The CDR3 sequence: CASSEGGTPRNEQFF. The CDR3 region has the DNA TGTGCCAGCAGTGAAGGCGGGACTCCCCGGAATGAGCAGTTCTTC.